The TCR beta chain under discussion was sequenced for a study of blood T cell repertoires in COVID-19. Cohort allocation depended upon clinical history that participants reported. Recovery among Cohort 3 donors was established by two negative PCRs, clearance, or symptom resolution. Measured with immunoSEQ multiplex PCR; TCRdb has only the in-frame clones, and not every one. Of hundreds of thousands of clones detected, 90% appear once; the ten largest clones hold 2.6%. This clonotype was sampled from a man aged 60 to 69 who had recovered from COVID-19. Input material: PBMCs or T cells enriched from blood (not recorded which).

Here the CDR3 reads CASSPELAGGPPFF. The CDR3, as DNA: TGTGCCAGCAGCCCGGAACTAGCGGGGGGGCCGCCTTTCTTC. V usage is TRBV7-9 and J usage is TRBJ2-1; 13 nucleotides line up with TRBD2. The V segment lost 5 bases and the J segment 16 bases; nucleotides outside the gene matches: 11. The CDR3 consists of 14 residues. In germline, CDR1 is SEHNR, CDR2 FQNEAQ (reference sequence). The full variable domain, completed using reference TRBV7-9 and TRBJ2-1, is DTGVSQNPRHKITKRGQNVTFRCDPISEHNRLYWYRQTLGQGPEFLTYFQNEAQLEKSRLLSDRFSAERPKGSFSTLEIQRTEQGDSAMYLCASSPELAGGPPFFGPGTRLTVL.